This passage covers 29 T cell receptor beta chains from one sample sequenced in a study of T cell responses to AZD1222 COVID-19 vaccine. Clones were read by immunoSEQ multiplex PCR, and TCRdb kept only the in-frame ones, dropping some. The sample has 130,000 to 150,000 clones, 90% to 95% seen once; the top ten hold around 1.9%. This sample comprised peripheral blood, obtained on day 0 of AZD1222 vaccination. The receptors here all came from an adult in good health.

This CDR3 is CATSREIGTQYF. The CDR3 region has the DNA TGTGCCACCAGCAGAGAAATCGGGACCCAGTACTTC. V and J are TRBV15 and TRBJ2-5; D gene unclear. This CDR3 has 12 amino acids. In germline, CDR1 is LNHNV, CDR2 YYDKDF (reference sequence). The germline V and J ends were trimmed by 0 bases and 7 bases, with 6 bases remaining between them. The full variable domain, with the rest looked up from reference TRBV15 and TRBJ2-5, is DAMVIQNPRYQVTQFGKPVTLSCSQTLNHNVMYWYQQKSSQAPKLLFHYYDKDFNNEADTPDNFQSRRPNTSFCFLDIRSPGLGDTAMYLCATSREIGTQYFGPGTRLLVL.

The chain uses TRBV6-2 or TRBV6-3 and TRBJ1-1; D might be TRBD1 (6 bases). This CDR3 has 11 residues. Germline V CDR1 and CDR2: MNHEY, SVGEGT. Between the trimmed V and J ends, which lost 6 bases and 10 bases, there was a span of 12 bases. CDR3 loop: CASSQGSRAFF. CDR3 nucleotide sequence: TGTGCCAGCAGCCAGGGGTCCCGAGCTTTCTTT.

This clone was counted a single time. The genes are TRBV7-3 and TRBJ2-1; D possibly matches TRBD1 or TRBD2 (5 bases each). The CDR3 is made up of 16 amino acids. The V and J ends lost 4 bases and 4 bases respectively, with 17 bases between them. Germline V gene sequence: CDR1 SGHTA, CDR2 FQGTGA. In DNA form, the CDR3 reads TGTGCCAGCAGCTCCGCGGAGGTCACAGGATACAATGAGCAGTTCTTC. Encoded protein: CASSSAEVTGYNEQFF. The whole variable domain, filled in from reference TRBV7-3 and TRBJ2-1, reads GAGVSQTPSNKVTEKGKYVELRCDPISGHTALYWYRQSLGQGPEFLIYFQGTGAADDSGLPNDRFFAVRPEGSVSTLKIQRTERGDSAVYLCASSSAEVTGYNEQFFGPGTRLTVL.

The genes are TRBV7-2 and TRBJ1-1; a possible D gene is TRBD1 (5 bases). V shed 2 bases and J shed 6 bases, with 10 bases lying between them. CDR3 length: 13 residues. Germline values: CDR1 SGHTA, CDR2 FQGNSA. CDR3 nucleotides: TGTGCCAGCAGCTTAATGCAGGGCGCTGAAGCTTTCTTT. Its protein is CASSLMQGAEAFF.

The chain carries TRBV6-6 and TRBJ1-5; unclear D gene. V was clipped by 4 bases and J by 5 bases, with 9 bases between them. This CDR3 has 13 residues. CDR1 MNHNY and CDR2 SVGAGI come from the germline V gene (reference sequence). The CDR3 sequence: CASSSVRDQPQHF. CDR3 nucleotides: TGTGCCAGCAGTTCGGTCCGGGATCAGCCCCAGCATTTT.

The V gene is TRBV7-9, the J gene TRBJ1-1; no definite D call. Germline assignment: CDR1 SEHNR and CDR2 FQNEAQ (reference sequence). V lost 5 bases, J lost 6 bases, and 10 bases lay in between. The CDR3 contains 12 residues. The CDR3 coding sequence is TGTGCCAGCAGCCGACGCTTCGCTGAAGCTTTCTTT. The encoded protein is CASSRRFAEAFF.

This clone was seen only once. V gene TRBV2 combines with J gene TRBJ2-3, with 10 bases aligning to TRBD2. Germline lookup yields CDR1 SNHLY and CDR2 FYNNEI. CDR3 length: 18 residues. J lost 4 bases, V lost 6 bases, and 16 bases had no gene match. This CDR3 is CASSLARLTSGRADTQYF. The CDR3, as DNA: TGTGCCAGCAGCCTCGCTCGGTTGACTAGCGGGCGGGCAGATACGCAGTATTTT.

The V call is TRBV6-5, the J call TRBJ2-1, with 7 bases aligning to TRBD1. The junction had 10 bases not matched to a gene; V was cut back by 6 bases and J by 8 bases. The CDR3 covers 14 residues. Germline assignment: CDR1 MNHEY and CDR2 SVGAGI. DNA of the CDR3: TGTGCCAGCAGCAGACAGGGCCTGTCCCATGAGCAGTTCTTC. Amino acid sequence: CASSRQGLSHEQFF.

The CDR3 coding sequence is TGTGCCATCAGTGAGGGGACCGCAAATCAGCCCCAGCATTTT. It specifies CAISEGTANQPQHF. The genes are TRBV10-3 and TRBJ1-5; the D gene is possibly TRBD1 (5 bases). Germline V gene data show CDR1 as ENHRY and CDR2 as SYGVKD. The CDR3 has 14 amino acids. The V end was cut by 2 bases, the J end by 4 bases, with 9 bases between.

V usage is TRBV6-4 and J usage is TRBJ1-6, with D perhaps matching TRBD1 (5 bases). Trimming shortened V by 6 bases and J by 7 bases, and 16 bases separated the two germline ends. The CDR3 runs 15 residues. Germline CDR1 and CDR2: MRHNA and SNTAGT. As DNA, the CDR3 is TGTGCCAGCAGCACAGCAGGGATCGGGAATTCACCCCTCCACTTT. This codes for CASSTAGIGNSPLHF.

V is TRBV5-1 and J is TRBJ1-1; TRBD1 agrees at 9 bases. The CDR3 contains 16 residues. CDR1 and CDR2 from the germline V gene are SGHRS and YFSETQ. V shed 2 bases and J 1 base; nucleotides not matched to a gene: 6. The CDR3 bases are TGCGCCAGCAGCTTAGGGACAGGGTACGGGAACACTGAAGCTTTCTTT. It yields the protein CASSLGTGYGNTEAFF.

V is TRBV4-1 and J is TRBJ2-3; D is unclear. Germline CDR1 is MGHRA and CDR2 is YSYEKL. The length of the CDR3 is 16 residues. Trimming took off 3 bases at V and 0 bases at J, with 13 bases between the two ends. The CDR3: CASSQIGGSSTDTQYF. The CDR3 DNA reads as TGCGCCAGCAGCCAGATTGGCGGTTCTAGCACAGATACGCAGTATTTT.

This chain joins TRBV6-5 and TRBJ1-1; 7 positions match TRBD1. The CDR3 consists of 13 residues. Germline V lookup: CDR1 MNHEY, CDR2 SVGAGI. V gave up 6 bases and J gave up 11 bases; unmatched junction bases: 12. In nucleotides, the CDR3 is TGTGCCAGCAGGGATTCCCGGGACAGTGGCGCTTTCTTT. Translation: CASRDSRDSGAFF.

V is TRBV2 and J is TRBJ2-7; either TRBD1 or TRBD2 may supply D (5 bases each). Germline-derived CDR1 and CDR2 are SNHLY and FYNNEI. The CDR3 consists of 14 residues. Deletions cut 4 bases from V and 9 bases from J, with 19 bases between. The CDR3 loop reads CASSALRGPRGQYF. The CDR3 region has the DNA TGTGCCAGCAGTGCCCTGAGGGGCCCTAGAGGGCAGTACTTC.

The J gene is TRBJ1-2, the V gene TRBV6-6, with D unresolved. Germline CDR1 reads MNHNY; CDR2 reads SVGAGI (reference sequence). V shed 7 bases and J shed 5 bases, with 5 bases lying between them. The CDR3 sequence is 10 residues long. CDR3 loop: CASTVYGYTF. DNA for the CDR3: TGTGCCAGCACCGTTTATGGCTACACCTTC.

The chain is built from TRBV29-1 and TRBJ2-7, with a possible D match to TRBD1 (6 bases). Germline-derived CDR1 and CDR2 are SQVTM and ANQGSEA. V was cut by 5 bases and J by 2 bases, with 31 bases left in between. The length of the CDR3 is 19 residues. The CDR3 DNA sequence: TGCAGCGTTTTTGGGGTCGGGTGGGACACCGTAAAAATCACCTACGAGCAGTACTTC. It specifies CSVFGVGWDTVKITYEQYF.

This chain connects TRBV24-1 to TRBJ2-7; TRBD1 matches 7 bases. With V trimmed by 9 bases and J by 1 base, 5 bases remained unmatched. This CDR3 comprises 13 residues. The germline gives CDR1 KGHDR, CDR2 SFDVKD. CDR3 coding DNA: TGTGCCACCCTCCCGGGACAGTCCTACGAGCAGTACTTC. It encodes CATLPGQSYEQYF.

The chain carries TRBV10-2 and TRBJ1-2; D is undetermined. The germline V gene encodes CDR1 WSHSY and CDR2 SAAADI. V lost 5 bases and J lost 2, with 6 bases in between. The CDR3 contains 12 residues. The CDR3 DNA sequence: TGCGCCAGCAGTTCAGGCAACTATGGCTACACCTTC. Protein product: CASSSGNYGYTF.

The chain has TRBV7-2 and TRBJ2-5; 12 positions match TRBD2. The V segment lost 2 bases and the J segment 0 bases; nucleotides outside the gene matches: 7. The CDR3 consists of 18 residues. The germline V gene has CDR1 SGHTA and CDR2 FQGNSA. The CDR3 coding sequence is TGTGCCAGCAGCTTAAATGTGCGACTAGCGGGGGACCAAGAGACCCAGTACTTC. Residues: CASSLNVRLAGDQETQYF.

The chain uses TRBV5-6 and TRBJ1-2, with D tentatively TRBD1 (5 bases). The CDR3 length is 13 residues. The V and J ends lost 2 bases and 4 bases respectively, with 9 bases between them. From germline, CDR1 is SGHDT and CDR2 YYEEEE. The CDR3 DNA follows: TGTGCCAGCAGCTTTGGGGGTGGCTATGGCTACACCTTC. The encoded protein is CASSFGGGYGYTF.

This clone was seen a single time. This chain joins TRBV18 and TRBJ1-2; D unresolved. The CDR3 length is 15 residues. The V end lost 3 bases, the J end lost 6 bases, and 17 bases lay between the germline ends. The germline CDR1 and CDR2 sequences are KGHSH and LQKENI. The CDR3 nucleotides are TGTGCCAGCTCACCTATGGGGAGGGAGAGGCATGGCTACACCTTC. Encoded protein: CASSPMGRERHGYTF.

This chain uses TRBV4-2 with TRBJ2-1; D might be TRBD1 (6 bases). The CDR3 consists of 15 residues. Trimming took 8 bases from V and 8 from J, leaving 22 bases between them. In germline, CDR1 is LGHNA, CDR2 YNFKEQ. CDR3: CASGSLGRGTDEQFF. The CDR3 DNA follows: TGTGCCAGCGGCAGCCTCGGCAGGGGTACGGATGAGCAGTTCTTC.

J is TRBJ1-6 and V is TRBV5-1, with no clear D. The CDR3 totals 16 residues. From germline, CDR1 is SGHRS and CDR2 YFSETQ. Trimming cost V 0 bases and J 6 bases, with 13 bases left between them. In nucleotides, the CDR3 is TGCGCCAGCAGCTTGGGTCTTACCACCCTTAATTCACCCCTCCACTTT. Residues: CASSLGLTTLNSPLHF.

The V gene is TRBV27, the J gene TRBJ1-2, with TRBD1 identical over 11 bases. Germline values: CDR1 MNHEY, CDR2 SMNVEV (reference sequence). The V segment lost 2 bases and the J segment 2 bases; nucleotides outside the gene matches: 4. This CDR3 region has 16 residues. Here the CDR3 reads CASSLGGQGANYGYTF. CDR3 nucleotides: TGTGCCAGCAGTTTAGGAGGACAGGGGGCCAACTATGGCTACACCTTC.

This chain joins TRBV7-6 and TRBJ1-4, with D maybe TRBD1 (5 bases). Trimming removed 5 bases at V and 4 bases at J, with 14 bases between. The CDR3 loop spans 15 amino acids. Germline V gene data show CDR1 as SGHVS and CDR2 as FNYEAQ. The CDR3 loop reads CASSLSRGFNEKLFF. In DNA form, the CDR3 reads TGTGCCAGCAGCCTATCGAGGGGATTTAATGAAAAACTGTTTTTT.

This clone turned up a few times. The chain carries TRBV29-1 and TRBJ1-3; perhaps TRBD1 as D (5 bases). In germline, CDR1 is SQVTM, CDR2 ANQGSEA. The CDR3 is 13 amino acids. The germline V and J ends were trimmed by 7 bases and 4 bases, with 14 bases remaining between them. The CDR3 loop reads CSAYPGSGNTIYF. The CDR3 nucleotides are TGCAGCGCCTACCCAGGGTCCGGAAACACCATATATTTT.

The chain uses TRBV2 and TRBJ1-2; no clear D gene. V was cut by 3 bases and J by 4 bases, with 6 bases left in between. The CDR3 consists of 12 residues. Germline CDR1 and CDR2: SNHLY and FYNNEI. The CDR3 sequence is CASSEGIYGYTF. DNA for the CDR3: TGTGCCAGCAGTGAGGGGATCTATGGCTACACCTTC.

V gene TRBV2 combines with J gene TRBJ2-5, with D tentatively TRBD2 (7 bases). There are 17 residues in the CDR3. Trimming left V 0 bases short and J 4 bases short, with 18 bases between. CDR1 is SNHLY, CDR2 FYNNEI, per germline. The CDR3 protein is CASSEALQWGGPETQYF. CDR3 nucleotides: TGTGCCAGCAGTGAAGCGCTTCAGTGGGGGGGCCCAGAGACCCAGTACTTC.

The V gene is TRBV27, the J gene TRBJ1-5, with D unresolved. The CDR3 runs 13 residues. Germline-derived CDR1 and CDR2 are MNHEY and SMNVEV (reference sequence). Trimming pared 0 bases from V and 5 bases from J, leaving 5 bases between. CDR3 in DNA: TGTGCCAGCAGTTTATCCCCCGATCAGCCCCAGCATTTT. As protein: CASSLSPDQPQHF.